What follows describes a single T cell receptor (beta chain). This clone was recorded once. It lacks a known antigen. It has no much larger one-base neighbor in the sample; base qualities were not kept. V is clipped by 5 bases and J by 3 bases, and the sequence between their germline boundaries is 14 bases long. From its cysteine to its phenylalanine, the CDR3 spans 15 amino acids. Just the 45-base CDR3 DNA is kept, in frame starting at base 1. Looking up the germline V gene (reference sequence) yields CDR1 LNHDA and CDR2 SQIVND. This sample is part of a study of graft-versus-host responses after intestinal transplantation (dated by TCRdb to about 2021). Concerning the study at large: The transplants that recipients got were multivisceral, liver-intestinal, or isolated intestinal. Donor T cell macrochimerism was defined as a peak of at least 4% donor T cells among recipient peripheral blood mononuclear cells. Instead of going to the commercial service, samples from a few later patients were sequenced in-house on an Illumina MiSeq and processed with MiXCR. To identify alloreactive clones, pre-transplant mixed lymphocyte reaction products were sequenced and then compared with unstimulated pre-transplant donor and recipient T cells. The cohort enrolled 24 intestinal transplant recipients, one of whom was a retransplant, and a few patients without pretransplant specimens were excluded. Bulk TCR-beta CDR3 sequencing was used to track graft-versus-host and host-versus-graft alloreactive T cell clones in the graft, circulation and bone marrow after intestinal transplantation. Every recipient was given anti-thymocyte globulin induction, then maintenance tacrolimus and steroids for approximately 3 years.

Blood samples were collected up to 4 times in the first month after transplant and then at least monthly when available. General conclusions and limits of the study: Early after transplant, peak levels of circulating GvH clones were found to be associated with declines in HvG clones. GvH clones were detected in recipient bone marrow, and some appeared earlier in ileal mucosa or blood, consistent with an intestinal mucosal origin. High GvH to HvG T cell clonal ratios were observed in the allografts of patients with donor T cell macrochimerism. The conclusions were limited by the relatively low number and heterogeneity of the intestinal transplant patients.

Receptor amplification or capture employed the immunoSEQ multiplex PCR assay. For most patients, high-throughput TCR-beta CDR3 sequencing of genomic DNA was performed by Adaptive Biotechnologies. The paper's processing steps were these. Adaptive's ImmunoSEQ software supplied the TCR sequencing data for under 20 patients, while MiXCR and VDJtools were used to process a few other patients. CDR3 nucleotide sequences shared by donor and recipient were removed because the origin of these sequences could not be assigned. At least 2-fold expansion over unstimulated cells and a minimum CFSE-low frequency of 0.002% (template counts) or 0.001% (read counts) were required for clones to be classified as alloreactive. Clones were considered mappable if detected in sequenced pre-transplant spleen, lymph node, or MLR CFSE-low populations of the donor or recipient. Cumulative frequency of alloreactive clones was calculated as a percentage of all sequences weighted by copy number. In TCRdb, the immuneACCESS table is reduced to in-frame sequences with V and J assigned. These tables do not hold every clone; where another copy was compared, an unresolved V gene accounts for under half, and the others remain unexplained. Clonal size and the V and J genes are those of that table, whereas D and trimming came from the DNA. The table for this sample lists over 65,000 clones; 92% of them were counted only once. The top ten clonotypes cover under 0.85% of the sample.

In this chain, TRBV19 is recombined with TRBJ1-3, with TRBD1 perhaps the D gene, on 5 matching bases. This clonotype originated in a human patient who received an intestinal transplant, so some T cells may come from the graft donor. Sample: PBMCs, taken 98 days after intestinal transplantation. This receptor carries the CDR3 CASSLTRQIGNTIYF. The DNA sequence is as follows: TGTGCCAGTAGTCTCACTCGACAGATTGGAAACACCATATATTTT.